Sequencing of this T cell receptor beta chain was carried out in a study of OX40 agonist ivuxolimab in advanced cancers. Losses at the gene ends were 1 base for V and 3 bases for J; bases not matched to a gene: 7. The V gene's germline CDR1 is LNHDA and CDR2 SQIVND (reference sequence). The CDR3 sequence is 16 residues long. Generated by immunoSEQ multiplex PCR, the TCRdb table keeps only in-frame clones and is missing some. The sample shows about 35,000 clones, roughly 84% of them seen only once. The TCR originated in an adult with an advanced solid tumor such as melanoma, head and neck, liver or kidney cancer. Specimen: CD4+ or CD8+ T cells sorted from blood, collected in a trial of the OX40 agonist ivuxolimab. The V gene is TRBV19, the J gene TRBJ2-5; TRBD1 agrees at 8 bases. CDR3 nucleotides: TGTGCCAGTAGTATAGGACCAGGGGGCCCGAAAGAGACCCAGTACTTC. It encodes CASSIGPGGPKETQYF. Full variable domain (missing parts from reference TRBV19 and TRBJ2-5): DGGITQSPKYLFRKEGQNVTLSCEQNLNHDAMYWYRQDPGQGLRLIYYSQIVNDFQKGDIAEGYSVSREKKESFPLTVTSAQKNPTAFYLCASSIGPGGPKETQYFGPGTRLLVL.